A single sample is the source of the 9 T cell receptor beta chains below, sequenced in a study of cytomegalovirus exposure and HLA in healthy donors. It was with 60 Vbeta and 13 Jbeta primers that the PCR ran. The assay was immunoSEQ multiplex PCR, and TCRdb's table has in-frame clones only and misses some. Recorded for this sample: 85,000 to 90,000 clones. The sequencing input was PBMCs. The origin of the receptors is a man aged 50-59 years in good health and CMV-seropositive.

The chain joins TRBV4-2 to TRBJ1-2, with D unclear. CDR1 LGHNA and CDR2 YNFKEQ come from the germline V gene. Trimming took 0 bases from V and 0 from J, leaving 11 bases between them. CDR3 length: 16 amino acids. The CDR3 DNA sequence: TGTGCCAGCAGCCAAGATAGGACTGTTACTAACTATGGCTACACCTTC. Translation gives CASSQDRTVTNYGYTF.

This rearrangement joins TRBV7-9 to TRBJ1-1; D not resolved. CDR3 length: 12 amino acids. V was cut by 5 bases and J by 4 bases, with 8 bases left in between. CDR1 and CDR2 (germline): SEHNR, FQNEAQ (reference sequence). This CDR3 reads CASSEYSTEAFF. CDR3 nucleotides: TGTGCCAGCAGCGAATACAGCACTGAAGCTTTCTTT.

The chain employs TRBV5-1 and TRBJ2-2; TRBD2 matches 7 bases. The CDR3 is made up of 13 amino acids. The germline V gene encodes CDR1 SGHRS and CDR2 YFSETQ. Trimming removed 4 bases from V and 6 bases from J; junction bases left unmatched: 3. CDR3 nucleotide sequence: TGCGCCAGCAGCCTTGGGGGGGCCGGGGAGCTGTTTTTT. This encodes CASSLGGAGELFF.

The chain joins TRBV7-8 to TRBJ2-7; D perhaps matches TRBD2 (5 bases). The CDR3 is 15 amino acids. Germline V gene sequence: CDR1 SGHVS, CDR2 FQNEAQ. Trimming removed 3 bases from V and 4 bases from J, with 16 bases in between. The CDR3 loop reads CASSLWGGRGYEQYF. As DNA, the CDR3 is TGTGCCAGCAGCTTGTGGGGTGGCCGGGGATACGAGCAGTACTTC.

V usage is TRBV7-3 and J usage is TRBJ1-2; unclear D gene. V was clipped by 4 bases and J by 4 bases, with 19 bases between them. From germline, CDR1 is SGHTA and CDR2 FQGTGA. The CDR3 covers 16 residues. CDR3 nucleotides: TGTGCCAGCAGCTCCGGGCCTCAAGAGGGCTTCTATGGCTACACCTTC. It is translated as CASSSGPQEGFYGYTF.

The chain has TRBV30 and TRBJ2-5, with D maybe TRBD2 (6 bases). Trimming took off 4 bases at V and 3 bases at J, with 12 bases between the two ends. The CDR3 is 13 residues long. Germline V gives CDR1 GTSNPN, CDR2 SVGIG (reference sequence). CDR3 nucleotides: TGTGCCTGGATCTCAGCGGGTAAAGAGACCCAGTACTTC. It translates to CAWISAGKETQYF.

The V gene is TRBV7-8, the J gene TRBJ2-4; 9 nucleotides line up with TRBD1. After removal of 1 base from V and 5 bases from J, the junction contained 6 bases not matched to a gene. Germline-derived CDR1 and CDR2 are SGHVS and FQNEAQ. The CDR3 contains 16 residues. CDR3 DNA sequence: TGTGCCAGCAGCTTAGGTCGGACAGGGGACCAAAACATTCAGTACTTC. Translation gives CASSLGRTGDQNIQYF.

The chain joins TRBV9 to TRBJ2-5, with TRBD2 matching over 12 bases. With 2 bases clipped from V and 5 bases from J, the junction kept 7 bases outside the gene matches. This CDR3 is built from 16 residues. Germline V gene lookup returns CDR1 SGDLS and CDR2 YYNGEE. The CDR3 sequence is CASSVGTSGSRETQYF. The CDR3, as DNA: TGTGCCAGCAGCGTGGGGACTAGCGGGTCGAGGGAGACCCAGTACTTC.

The chain links TRBV7-3 to TRBJ1-1, with D possibly matching TRBD1 (5 bases). V dropped 1 base and J dropped 1 base, with 10 bases sitting between them. The CDR3 runs 15 residues. Germline CDR1 reads SGHTA; CDR2 reads FQGTGA. The CDR3 spells CASSLRPGENTEAFF. The CDR3 DNA is TGTGCCAGCAGCTTAAGGCCGGGGGAGAACACTGAAGCTTTCTTT.